Listed below are T cell receptor beta chains from one sample, sequenced in a study of OX40 agonist ivuxolimab in advanced cancers. The method was immunoSEQ multiplex PCR; TCRdb's version includes in-frame clones alone and lacks a portion of them. Of some 150,000 clones listed, over 75% are singletons. Sample: CD4+ or CD8+ T cells sorted from blood, taken in a trial of the OX40 agonist ivuxolimab. These receptors originate from an adult with an advanced solid tumor such as melanoma, head and neck, liver or kidney cancer. Each CDR3 is given with its conserved first and last residue. The D gene is left open where the match is weak. Clone size is shown for a subset of rows, as once, few, many or a class of expanded clone.

abundance: few; j_gene: TRBJ1-1; d_gene: TRBD1; v_gene: TRBV2; CDR3aa: CASRPDREGAFF; CDR3nt: TGTGCCAGCAGACCGGACAGGGAGGGAGCTTTCTTT
abundance: -; j_gene: TRBJ1-1; d_gene: -; v_gene: TRBV30; CDR3aa: CAWSSRQNNEAFF; CDR3nt: TGTGCCTGGAGTTCTCGGCAGAATAATGAAGCTTTCTTT
abundance: -; j_gene: TRBJ2-3; d_gene: TRBD2; v_gene: TRBV10-3; CDR3aa: CATTTSGTSGRGDTQYF; CDR3nt: TGTGCCACAACTACGTCCGGGACTAGCGGGAGAGGAGATACGCAGTATTTT
abundance: -; j_gene: TRBJ2-5; d_gene: TRBD1; v_gene: TRBV5-1; CDR3aa: CASSLETGEETQYF; CDR3nt: TGCGCCAGCAGCTTGGAAACAGGGGAGGAGACCCAGTACTTC
abundance: -; j_gene: TRBJ1-1; d_gene: -; v_gene: TRBV6-5; CDR3aa: CASRFTAMRAVEAFF; CDR3nt: TGTGCCAGCAGGTTTACAGCGATGCGGGCAGTTGAAGCTTTCTTT
abundance: -; j_gene: TRBJ2-7; d_gene: -; v_gene: TRBV2; CDR3aa: CASSEDRGSEQYF; CDR3nt: TGTGCCAGCAGTGAAGATAGGGGGTCCGAGCAGTACTTC
abundance: few; j_gene: TRBJ2-2; d_gene: TRBD1; v_gene: TRBV27; CDR3aa: CASTPRGRTGELFF; CDR3nt: TGTGCCAGCACCCCGAGGGGGCGCACCGGGGAGCTGTTTTTT
abundance: -; j_gene: TRBJ2-1; d_gene: -; v_gene: TRBV19; CDR3aa: CASSRASSYNEQFF; CDR3nt: TGTGCCAGTAGTAGGGCTAGCTCCTACAATGAGCAGTTCTTC
abundance: once; j_gene: TRBJ1-4; d_gene: -; v_gene: TRBV10-3; CDR3aa: CAISDHGGETNEKLFF; CDR3nt: TGTGCCATCAGTGATCACGGGGGGGAAACTAATGAAAAACTGTTTTTT
abundance: -; j_gene: TRBJ1-5; d_gene: -; v_gene: TRBV7-9; CDR3aa: CASSLGVVQPQHF; CDR3nt: TGTGCCAGCAGCTTAGGTGTTGTTCAGCCCCAGCATTTT
abundance: -; j_gene: TRBJ1-4; d_gene: -; v_gene: TRBV19; CDR3aa: CASSMVTGGEKLFF; CDR3nt: TGTGCCAGTAGTATGGTGACAGGAGGTGAAAAACTGTTTTTT
abundance: -; j_gene: TRBJ1-5; d_gene: -; v_gene: TRBV15; CDR3aa: CATSRGQGNQPQHF; CDR3nt: TGTGCCACCAGCAGAGGACAGGGCAATCAGCCCCAGCATTTT
abundance: -; j_gene: TRBJ1-5; d_gene: -; v_gene: TRBV10-3; CDR3aa: CAIEGGNQPQHF; CDR3nt: TGTGCCATCGAGGGGGGGAATCAGCCCCAGCATTTT
abundance: -; j_gene: TRBJ2-5; d_gene: -; v_gene: TRBV2; CDR3aa: CASSETGQETQYF; CDR3nt: TGTGCCAGCAGTGAAACTGGGCAAGAGACCCAGTACTTC
abundance: -; j_gene: TRBJ2-7; d_gene: -; v_gene: TRBV4-2; CDR3aa: CASSQATSSYEQYF; CDR3nt: TGTGCCAGCAGCCAAGCCACCAGCTCCTACGAGCAGTACTTC
abundance: -; j_gene: TRBJ2-6; d_gene: -; v_gene: TRBV27; CDR3aa: CASRRSGANVLTF; CDR3nt: TGTGCCAGCAGGCGCTCTGGGGCCAACGTCCTGACTTTC
abundance: -; j_gene: TRBJ1-1; d_gene: -; v_gene: TRBV15; CDR3aa: CATSPGGRNTEAFF; CDR3nt: TGTGCCACCAGCCCCGGAGGGCGGAACACTGAAGCTTTCTTT
abundance: -; j_gene: TRBJ1-1; d_gene: -; v_gene: TRBV11-1; CDR3aa: CASSPQTGWGEAFF; CDR3nt: TGTGCCAGCAGCCCCCAGACAGGCTGGGGAGAAGCTTTCTTT
abundance: -; j_gene: TRBJ1-2; d_gene: -; v_gene: TRBV25-1; CDR3aa: CASSEHYGYTF; CDR3nt: TGTGCCAGCAGTGAGCACTATGGCTACACCTTC
abundance: -; j_gene: TRBJ2-1; d_gene: TRBD2; v_gene: TRBV19; CDR3aa: CASSPRLAASYNEQFF; CDR3nt: TGTGCCAGTAGTCCGAGACTAGCGGCTTCCTACAATGAGCAGTTCTTC
abundance: -; j_gene: TRBJ2-3; d_gene: -; v_gene: TRBV6-5; CDR3aa: CASSYKYSTDTQYF; CDR3nt: TGTGCCAGCAGTTACAAGTACAGCACAGATACGCAGTATTTT
abundance: -; j_gene: TRBJ1-3; d_gene: -; v_gene: TRBV7-3; CDR3aa: CASSLRGWARSGNTIYF; CDR3nt: TGTGCCAGCAGCTTAAGGGGGTGGGCCCGCTCTGGAAACACCATATATTTT
abundance: once; j_gene: TRBJ1-4; d_gene: -; v_gene: TRBV4-1; CDR3aa: CASSQVATNEKLFF; CDR3nt: TGCGCCAGCAGCCAAGTTGCAACTAATGAAAAACTGTTTTTT
abundance: -; j_gene: TRBJ2-1; d_gene: TRBD2; v_gene: TRBV7-3; CDR3aa: CASSLPGLAGTSYNEQFF; CDR3nt: TGTGCCAGCAGCTTACCGGGACTAGCGGGAACATCCTACAATGAGCAGTTCTTC
abundance: once; j_gene: TRBJ1-2; d_gene: TRBD1; v_gene: TRBV19; CDR3aa: CASSIEGARGYTF; CDR3nt: TGTGCCAGTAGTATCGAGGGGGCGCGGGGCTACACCTTC
abundance: -; j_gene: TRBJ1-1; d_gene: TRBD1; v_gene: TRBV10-3; CDR3aa: CAISADRGGTEAFF; CDR3nt: TGTGCCATCAGCGCGGACAGGGGTGGAACTGAAGCTTTCTTT
abundance: -; j_gene: TRBJ2-3; d_gene: TRBD2; v_gene: TRBV9; CDR3aa: CASSVSSGLAGDTQYF; CDR3nt: TGTGCCAGCAGCGTAAGTTCGGGACTAGCGGGGGATACGCAGTATTTT
abundance: -; j_gene: TRBJ2-5; d_gene: -; v_gene: TRBV6-6; CDR3aa: CASSYAETQYF; CDR3nt: TGTGCCAGCAGTTACGCAGAGACCCAGTACTTC
abundance: -; j_gene: TRBJ2-1; d_gene: -; v_gene: TRBV5-1; CDR3aa: CASSPRDLSYNEQFF; CDR3nt: TGCGCCAGCAGCCCGCGGGACCTCTCCTACAATGAGCAGTTCTTC
abundance: few; j_gene: TRBJ1-5; d_gene: -; v_gene: TRBV18; CDR3aa: CASSPGTSNQPQHF; CDR3nt: TGTGCCAGCTCACCCGGGACCAGTAATCAGCCCCAGCATTTT
abundance: -; j_gene: TRBJ1-5; d_gene: -; v_gene: TRBV18; CDR3aa: CASSPSQNQPQHF; CDR3nt: TGTGCCAGCTCACCTTCTCAGAATCAGCCCCAGCATTTT
abundance: -; j_gene: TRBJ2-3; d_gene: -; v_gene: TRBV9; CDR3aa: CASSPASTDTQYF; CDR3nt: TGTGCCAGCAGCCCAGCAAGCACAGATACGCAGTATTTT
abundance: once; j_gene: TRBJ2-1; d_gene: TRBD1; v_gene: TRBV7-7; CDR3aa: CASSVDRNNEQFF; CDR3nt: TGTGCTAGCAGCGTGGACAGGAACAATGAGCAGTTCTTC